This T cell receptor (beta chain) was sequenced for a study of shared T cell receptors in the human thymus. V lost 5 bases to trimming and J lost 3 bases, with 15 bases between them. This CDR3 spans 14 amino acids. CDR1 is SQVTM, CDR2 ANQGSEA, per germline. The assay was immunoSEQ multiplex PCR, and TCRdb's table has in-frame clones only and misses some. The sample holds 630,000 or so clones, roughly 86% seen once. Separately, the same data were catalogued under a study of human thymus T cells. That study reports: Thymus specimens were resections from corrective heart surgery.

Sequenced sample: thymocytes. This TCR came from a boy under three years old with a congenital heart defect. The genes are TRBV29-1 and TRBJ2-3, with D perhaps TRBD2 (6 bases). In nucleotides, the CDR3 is TGCAGCGTTTATTGGACTAAACAAACAGATACGCAGTATTTT. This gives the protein CSVYWTKQTDTQYF.